The 32 T cell receptor beta chains reported below all come from one sample, sequenced in a study of tumor and adjacent non-tumor tissue in lung cancer. No cell sorting was done before RNA was extracted from the tissue. A modified ARM-PCR protocol with three rounds of nested PCR amplified TCRbeta. From the multiplex PCR reads, TCRdb called clonotypes with MiXCR, one entry per CDR3 protein. Found here are 100,000 to 150,000 distinct CDR3 sequences, around three fifths of them singletons; the top ten hold 10% to 15%. What was sequenced was lung tumor tissue. The receptors were sampled from a man aged 25-45 years with non-small cell lung cancer.

In its sample, this clonotype was seen once. The CDR3 reads CASGSGDTRGIDTQYF. Written as DNA, the CDR3 is TGTGCCAGCGGTTCGGGGGACACCCGGGGTATAGATACGCAGTATTTT. This chain uses TRBV6-5 with TRBJ2-3; tentatively, D is TRBD1 or TRBD2 (6 bases each). The CDR3 sequence is 16 residues long. Looked up from germline, CDR1 is MNHEY and CDR2 is SVGAGI. Trimming left V 8 bases short and J 5 bases short, with 23 bases between.

As to this clonotype: In this CDR3 the conserved last residue, phenylalanine or tryptophan, is missing, so a read error is likely. The chain links TRBV24-1 to TRBJ2-5; D ambiguous. CDR1 KGHDR and CDR2 SFDVKD come from the germline V gene. The V and J ends lost 0 bases and 5 bases respectively, with 3 bases between them. This CDR3 is built from 12 residues. The CDR3 coding sequence is TGTGCCACCAGTGATTTGATGGAGACCCAGTACTTG. This translates into CATSDLMETQYL.

On this clonotype itself: The conserved phenylalanine or tryptophan normally closing the CDR3 is absent here, so this likely arose from a read error. V is TRBV6-5 and J is TRBJ2-1; D unclear. The length of the CDR3 is 13 residues. CDR1 MNHEY and CDR2 SVGAGI come from the germline V gene. This CDR3 reads CVSSLEPWNEQFL. For the CDR3, the DNA is TGTGTCAGCAGTCTCGAGCCGTGGAATGAGCAGTTCTTA.

This clonotype occurred once. Since a much larger clone is just one base distant, this may be a read error. No conserved phenylalanine or tryptophan is present at the end of the CDR3, so a read error is the likely explanation. This chain joins TRBV6-1 and TRBJ2-7; D gene unclear. V shed 3 bases and J shed 7 bases, with 16 bases lying between them. The CDR3 runs to 14 residues. Germline assignment: CDR1 MNHNS and CDR2 SASEGT. DNA of the CDR3: TGTGCCAGCAGTGAGAACTACCCGACCGTGGAGCAGTACTCC. Encoded protein: CASSENYPTVEQYS.

This clonotype has only one observation. The V gene is TRBV6-1, the J gene TRBJ2-2; D remains ambiguous. The length of the CDR3 is 16 residues. V was shortened by 11 bases and J by 4 bases, with 23 bases between the two germline ends. Germline CDR1 reads MNHNS; CDR2 reads SASEGT. The CDR3 DNA reads as TGTGCCCGCACCCTGGAACTTCGCATCTCCACCGGGGAGCTGTTTTTT. Translating it yields CARTLELRISTGELFF.

As concerns this clonotype: At one end the junction does not follow the germline gene, possibly because of a read error. The rearrangement joins TRBV12-3 or TRBV12-4 to TRBJ2-6, with a possible D match to TRBD2 (5 bases). The CDR3 spans 15 residues. CDR3 in DNA: TGTGCCATCAGTTTACACGGGGCTGGGGCCAACGTCCTGACTTTC. Encoded protein: CAISLHGAGANVLTF.

This chain links TRBV11-2 with TRBJ2-7; tentatively, D is TRBD1 (6 bases). Trimming removed 4 bases at V and 3 bases at J, with 19 bases between. The CDR3 is 16 residues long. From germline, CDR1 is SGHAT and CDR2 FQNNGV. The CDR3, as DNA: TGTGCCAGCAGCTCGGCGTCCGGGACACGGCTCTACGAGCAGTACTTC. Residues: CASSSASGTRLYEQYF.

This clonotype is a singleton in its sample. The CDR3 does not end in the conserved phenylalanine or tryptophan, so this is likely a read error. The chain uses TRBV4-1 and TRBJ2-7; 9 bases match TRBD2. Germline loops: CDR1 MGHRA, CDR2 YSYEKL. The CDR3 loop spans 15 amino acids. The CDR3 region is CVSSQERGAPYEQYS. Written as DNA, the CDR3 is TGCGTCAGCAGCCAAGAGCGGGGGGCCCCCTACGAGCAGTACTCC.

The chain uses TRBV7-9 and TRBJ2-7, with 7 bases fitting TRBD1. Germline assignment: CDR1 SEHNR and CDR2 FQNEAQ (reference sequence). CDR3 length: 13 amino acids. V trimming: 1 base; J trimming: 13 bases; junction bases outside the gene matches: 10. CDR3 nucleotide sequence: TGTGCCAGCAGCTTAGGGTTATGGGACAGTCCCTACTTC. Translated: CASSLGLWDSPYF.

Concerning this clonotype itself: An end of the junction differs from the germline gene, which may be a read error. This chain links TRBV12-3 or TRBV12-4 with TRBJ1-1, with 9 bases lining up with TRBD1. The CDR3 contains 14 residues. DNA of the CDR3: TGTGTCAGCAGGGGACAGGGTGCCCTCACTGAAGCTTTCTTT. This encodes CVSRGQGALTEAFF.

About this clonotype: One end of the junction varies from germline; a read error may be responsible. The chain joins TRBV20-1 to TRBJ2-4; D tentatively fits TRBD1 or TRBD2 (6 bases each). CDR1 is DFQATT and CDR2 is SNEGSKA in the germline V gene (reference sequence). There are 16 residues in the CDR3. Here the CDR3 DNA reads TGCAGTGTTAGAGCGGCTCGTTGGGGGGCCAAAAATATTCAGTACTTC. This sequence encodes CSVRAARWGAKNIQYF.

Turning to this clonotype: An end of the junction does not agree with germline; a read error may underlie this. This sequence joins TRBV20-1 and TRBJ1-1, with TRBD1 matching 7 bases. CDR1 and CDR2 (germline): DFQATT, SNEGSKA (reference sequence). The CDR3 sequence is 15 residues long. CDR3 sequence reads: CSDPRGGGMNTEAFF. The CDR3 nucleotides read TGCAGTGATCCCCGGGGAGGGGGCATGAACACTGAGGCTTTCTTT.

With respect to this clonotype: No DNA is shown, since the ends of the CDR3 on it are uncertain; the CDR3 is the one TCRdb lists. This rearrangement joins TRBV6-5 to TRBJ2-7; the D call TRBD2 from the table was never checked on the DNA. Termini included, the CDR3 measures 17 amino acids. Germline CDR1 reads MNHEY; CDR2 reads SVGAGI. CDR3: CASAMGVGSGNSYEQYF.

V is TRBV5-1 and J is TRBJ2-3; a possible D gene is TRBD2 (6 bases). Trimming cost V 3 bases and J 3 bases, with 14 bases left between them. There are 15 residues in the CDR3. In germline, CDR1 is SGHRS, CDR2 YFSETQ. CDR3 sequence (DNA): TGCGCCAGCAGCTACAACCCACGGGGGACAGATACGCAGTATTTT. Translated: CASSYNPRGTDTQYF.

CDR3 nucleotide sequence: TGCGCCAGCAGCTCCGGGACAGGGGGCAGGGAGACCCAGTACTTC. This sequence encodes CASSSGTGGRETQYF. The chain links TRBV5-1 to TRBJ2-5; 12 bases are a match to TRBD1. The CDR3 sequence is 15 residues long. CDR1 SGHRS and CDR2 YFSETQ come from the germline V gene. V gave up 3 bases and J gave up 5 bases; unmatched junction bases: 5.

This clonotype has just a few counts. The chain uses TRBV4-3 and TRBJ1-2; 8 bases are shared with TRBD1. Germline loops: CDR1 LGHNA, CDR2 YSLEER. The CDR3 runs 14 residues. V was pared by 2 bases and J by 6 bases, with 5 bases of the junction left unmatched. CDR3 in DNA: TGCGCCAGCAGCCAAACACAGGGGGTCGATGGCTACACCTTC. It translates to CASSQTQGVDGYTF.

In this sample, this clonotype turned up once. At one end, the junction sequence differs from germline, possibly due to a read error. V is TRBV11-1 and J is TRBJ2-3; 8 positions match TRBD2. Germline CDR1 and CDR2: SGHAT and FQDESV (reference sequence). This CDR3 has 17 amino acids. This chain's CDR3 is CASGLEVSGGPGDTHYF. Here the CDR3 DNA reads TGTGCCAGCGGCTTAGAAGTCTCGGGAGGGCCCGGAGATACGCACTATTTT.

About this clonotype itself: This clone may be a read error of a much larger clone one base away. The V call is TRBV10-2, the J call TRBJ1-1; D is uncertain. This CDR3 has 13 amino acids. Germline V gives CDR1 WSHSY, CDR2 SAAADI. The CDR3 loop reads CASSEGRNTEALF. The DNA for the CDR3 is TGCGCCAGCAGTGAGGGCAGAAACACTGAAGCTCTCTTT.

A note on this clonotype: This could be a read error, since a much larger clone is one nucleotide away. The gene calls are TRBV6-6 and TRBJ1-5, with D maybe TRBD1 (5 bases). CDR1 and CDR2 from the germline V gene are MNHNY and SVGAGI (reference sequence). The V end was cut by 5 bases, the J end by 1 base, with 18 bases between. The CDR3 sequence is 17 residues long. The chain's CDR3 is CASSDYVPGGSNQPQHF. The CDR3 DNA follows: TGTGCCAGCAGTGATTACGTCCCCGGGGGGAGCAATCAGCCCCAGCATTTT.

This clonotype appeared once. It may be a read error: a sequence one base away is much more abundant. The rearrangement links TRBV20-1 to TRBJ2-1; D not resolved. CDR1 is DFQATT, CDR2 SNEGSKA, per germline (reference sequence). Deletions cut 2 bases from V and 2 bases from J, with 10 bases between. The CDR3 spans 14 residues. The CDR3 coding sequence is TGCAGTGCTAGACGCTTTGACCCCTACAATGAGCAGTTCTTC. Protein: CSARRFDPYNEQFF.

This clonotype was seen once. This may come from a read error, since a much larger clone is one base off. V usage is TRBV6-1 and J usage is TRBJ2-5; TRBD2 aligns across 8 bases. V lost 11 bases, J lost 3 bases, and 8 bases stayed unmatched. The CDR3 spans 13 residues. Germline values: CDR1 MNHNS, CDR2 SASEGT. CDR3 DNA sequence: TGTGCCGTCATGTGCGGGGGGAAAGAGACCCAGTACTTC. Protein product: CAVMCGGKETQYF.

Concerning this clonotype itself: A much larger clone lies a single base off, so this may be a read error. CDR3 nucleotides: TGCAGTGCGACAGGAGCTAGCGAGGATACGCAGTATTTT. This gives the protein CSATGASEDTQYF. The J gene is TRBJ2-3, the V gene TRBV20-1, with D tentatively TRBD1 or TRBD2 (6 bases each). V lost 6 bases and J lost 6, with 16 bases in between. Germline V lookup: CDR1 DFQATT, CDR2 SNEGSKA (reference sequence). The CDR3 has 13 residues.

With regard to this clonotype: A much bigger clone sits one base away, suggesting this may be a read error. The chain has TRBV20-1 and TRBJ2-2; D unresolved. The CDR3 has 13 amino acids. With 1 base removed from V and 10 bases from J, the gap between germline ends came to 13 bases. Germline V gives CDR1 DFQATT, CDR2 SNEGSKA (reference sequence). The CDR3 DNA is TGCAGTGCTAGAGTGGATTTGGCCGTGGAGCTGTTTTTT. Translated: CSARVDLAVELFF.

As for this clonotype: The junction and the germline gene differ at one end; a read error may be behind it. The chain couples TRBV6-5 to TRBJ1-4; the D gene is possibly TRBD1 (5 bases). Germline CDR1 MNHEY, CDR2 SVGAGI. The CDR3 totals 16 residues. This CDR3 is CASSPEIGTWREKPYF. In DNA form, the CDR3 reads TGTGCCAGCAGCCCCGAGATAGGGACGTGGAGGGAAAAACCGTATTTT.

This clonotype was recorded a few times. The chain recombines TRBV6-5 with TRBJ1-1, with D possibly TRBD1 on 6 matching bases. CDR3 length equals 14 residues. Germline V lookup: CDR1 MNHEY, CDR2 SVGAGI. V was shortened by 4 bases and J by 5 bases, with 14 bases between the two germline ends. The CDR3 here is CASSSFTGRTEAFF. The DNA for the CDR3 is TGTGCCAGCAGTTCATTTACAGGGAGGACTGAAGCTTTCTTT.

The rearrangement joins TRBV6-2 or TRBV6-3 to TRBJ2-1, with D perhaps assigned TRBD1 or TRBD2 (6 bases each). V was pared by 6 bases and J by 8 bases, with 17 bases between. Germline assignment: CDR1 MNHEY and CDR2 SVGEGT. The CDR3 runs 14 residues. The CDR3 reads CASRRQVSGDEQFF. DNA of the CDR3: TGTGCCAGCAGACGACAGGTGTCGGGAGATGAGCAGTTCTTC.

The rearrangement uses TRBV24-1 and TRBJ2-7; 9 nucleotides line up with TRBD2. Germline lookup yields CDR1 KGHDR and CDR2 SFDVKD. V was pared by 4 bases and J by 6 bases, with 6 bases of the junction left unmatched. The CDR3 is made up of 14 amino acids. DNA for the CDR3: TGTGCCACCAGTGAAGGAGCGGGAGGTGGCGAGCAGTACTTC. Protein product: CATSEGAGGGEQYF.

This clonotype has only a few counts. The V call is TRBV20-1, the J call TRBJ2-7; TRBD1 or TRBD2 may be the D gene (5 bases each). The germline gives CDR1 DFQATT, CDR2 SNEGSKA (reference sequence). The CDR3 is 12 amino acids. Deletions cut 3 bases from V and 10 bases from J, with 16 bases between. CDR3 residues: CSASAINGDQYF. The CDR3 DNA is TGCAGTGCTAGTGCCATCAACGGGGACCAGTACTTC.

Of note for this clonotype: At one boundary the junction diverges from the germline segment, which might be a read error. The gene calls are TRBV20-1 and TRBJ2-6; tentative D call: TRBD2 (6 bases). Germline V gene sequence: CDR1 DFQATT, CDR2 SNEGSKA (reference sequence). This CDR3 has 13 amino acids. The CDR3 bases are TGCATTGCTACTAGCTCTGTGGCCAACGTCCTGACTTTC. Translated, it gives CIATSSVANVLTF.

This clonotype was counted ten times or more. This chain links TRBV12-3 or TRBV12-4 with TRBJ2-3; D unclear. This CDR3 region has 11 residues. The V gene lost 4 bases and the J gene lost 3 bases, with 2 bases spanning the gap. CDR3 nucleotide sequence: TGTGCCAGCAGTTCTACAGATACGCAGTATTTT. The encoded protein is CASSSTDTQYF.

In regard to this clonotype: A single base separates this from a much larger clone, so it may be a read error. The chain joins TRBV20-1 to TRBJ2-1; perhaps TRBD2 as D (6 bases). There are 14 residues in the CDR3. CDR1 and CDR2 (germline): DFQATT, SNEGSKA (reference sequence). For the CDR3, the DNA is TGCAATGCTAGATCCCAGGGAGGTCTGAATGAGCAGTTCTTC. This encodes CNARSQGGLNEQFF.

In regard to this clonotype: The junction does not match germline at one end; this may be a read error. The CDR3 sequence is CSARASDRSSYNSLLHF. In nucleotides, the CDR3 is TGCAGTGCTAGAGCCTCCGACAGGAGCTCCTATAATTCACTCCTCCACTTC. The chain joins TRBV20-1 to TRBJ1-6, with D possibly TRBD1 on 6 matching bases. This CDR3 has 17 amino acids. The germline CDR1 and CDR2 sequences are DFQATT and SNEGSKA (reference sequence).